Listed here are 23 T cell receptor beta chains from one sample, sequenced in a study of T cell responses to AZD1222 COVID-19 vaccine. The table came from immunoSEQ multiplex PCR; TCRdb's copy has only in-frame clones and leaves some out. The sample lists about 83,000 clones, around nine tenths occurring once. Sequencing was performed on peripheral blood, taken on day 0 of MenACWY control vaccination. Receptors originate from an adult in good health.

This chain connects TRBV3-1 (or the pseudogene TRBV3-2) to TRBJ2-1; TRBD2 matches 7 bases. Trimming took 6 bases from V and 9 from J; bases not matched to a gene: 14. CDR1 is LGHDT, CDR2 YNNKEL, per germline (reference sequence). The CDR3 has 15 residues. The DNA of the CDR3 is TGTGCCAGCAGTAGCCATATAGCGGGTAGTAGTGAGCAGTTCTTC. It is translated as CASSSHIAGSSEQFF.

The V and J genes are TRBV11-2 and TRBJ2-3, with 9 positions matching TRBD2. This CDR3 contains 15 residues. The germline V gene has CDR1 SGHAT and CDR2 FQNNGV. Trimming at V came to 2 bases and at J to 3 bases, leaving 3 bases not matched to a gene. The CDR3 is CASSLSGRRTDTQYF. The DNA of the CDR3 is TGTGCCAGCAGCTTAAGCGGGAGGCGGACAGATACGCAGTATTTT.

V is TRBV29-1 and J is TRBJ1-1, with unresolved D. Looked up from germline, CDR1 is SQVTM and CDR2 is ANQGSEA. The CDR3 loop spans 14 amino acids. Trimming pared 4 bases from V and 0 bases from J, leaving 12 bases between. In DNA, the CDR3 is TGCAGCGTTGTTTTGAGCGTGATGAACACTGAAGCTTTCTTT. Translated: CSVVLSVMNTEAFF. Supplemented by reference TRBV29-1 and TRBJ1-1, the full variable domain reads SAVISQKPSRDICQRGTSLTIQCQVDSQVTMMFWYRQQPGQSLTLIATANQGSEATYESGFVIDKFPISRPNLTFSTLTVSNMSPEDSSIYLCSVVLSVMNTEAFFGQGTRLTVV.

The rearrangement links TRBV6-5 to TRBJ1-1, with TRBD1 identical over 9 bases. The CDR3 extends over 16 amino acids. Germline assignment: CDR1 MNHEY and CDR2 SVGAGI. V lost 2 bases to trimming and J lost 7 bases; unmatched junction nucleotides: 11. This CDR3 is CASSYEVGQGRYEAFF. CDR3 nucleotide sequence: TGTGCCAGCAGTTACGAGGTTGGACAGGGGAGATATGAAGCTTTCTTT.

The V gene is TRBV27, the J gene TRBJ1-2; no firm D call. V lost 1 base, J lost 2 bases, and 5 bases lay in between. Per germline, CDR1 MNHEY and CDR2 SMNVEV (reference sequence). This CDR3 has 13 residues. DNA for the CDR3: TGTGCCAGCAGTTTATATGGAAACTATGGCTACACCTTC. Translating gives CASSLYGNYGYTF.

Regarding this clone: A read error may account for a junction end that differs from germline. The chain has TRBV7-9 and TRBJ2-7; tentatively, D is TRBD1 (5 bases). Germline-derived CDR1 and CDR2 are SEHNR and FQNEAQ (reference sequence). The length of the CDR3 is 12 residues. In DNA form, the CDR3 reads TGTGCCGGCAGCTTAGGGGATGGCGAGCAGTACTTC. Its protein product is CAGSLGDGEQYF.

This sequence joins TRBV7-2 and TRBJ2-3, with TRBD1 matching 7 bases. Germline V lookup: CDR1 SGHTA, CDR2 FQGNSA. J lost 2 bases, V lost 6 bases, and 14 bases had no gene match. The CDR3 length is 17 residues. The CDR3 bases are TGTGCCAGCAGTCCAAGGGGGCACAGCATTCACACAGATACGCAGTATTTT. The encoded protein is CASSPRGHSIHTDTQYF.

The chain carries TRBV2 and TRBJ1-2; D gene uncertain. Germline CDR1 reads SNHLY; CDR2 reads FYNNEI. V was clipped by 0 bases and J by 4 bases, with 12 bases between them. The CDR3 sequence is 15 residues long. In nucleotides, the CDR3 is TGTGCCAGCAGTGAAGCAGGAAGCGGGGTCTATGGCTACACCTTC. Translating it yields CASSEAGSGVYGYTF.

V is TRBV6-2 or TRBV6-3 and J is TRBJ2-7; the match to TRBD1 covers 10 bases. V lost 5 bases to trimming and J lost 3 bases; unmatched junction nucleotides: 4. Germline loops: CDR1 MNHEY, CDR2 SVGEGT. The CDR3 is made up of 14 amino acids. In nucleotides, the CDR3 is TGTGCCAGCAGTAGACAGGGGGCCTACTACGAGCAGTACTTC. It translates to CASSRQGAYYEQYF.

Here the CDR3 DNA reads TGTGCCAGCAGTCCTCGGTGGGGGGGATGGGCCCAGCATTTT. Translated, it gives CASSPRWGGWAQHF. The J gene is TRBJ1-5, the V gene TRBV27; a weak D match, TRBD1 (5 bases). Trimming pared 5 bases from V and 11 bases from J, leaving 19 bases between. The germline CDR1 and CDR2 sequences are MNHEY and SMNVEV (reference sequence). The CDR3 contains 14 residues.

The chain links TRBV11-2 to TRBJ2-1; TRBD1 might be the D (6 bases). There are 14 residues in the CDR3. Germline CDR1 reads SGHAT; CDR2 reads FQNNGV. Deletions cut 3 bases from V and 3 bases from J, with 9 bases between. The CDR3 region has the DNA TGTGCCAGCAGCTTGAAGGGGGACTACAATGAGCAGTTCTTC. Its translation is CASSLKGDYNEQFF.

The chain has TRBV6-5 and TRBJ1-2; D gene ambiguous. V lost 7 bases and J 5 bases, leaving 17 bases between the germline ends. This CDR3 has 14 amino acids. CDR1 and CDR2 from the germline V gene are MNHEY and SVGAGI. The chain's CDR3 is CASNENPLGYGYTF. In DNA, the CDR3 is TGTGCCAGCAACGAGAACCCCCTAGGGTATGGCTACACCTTC.

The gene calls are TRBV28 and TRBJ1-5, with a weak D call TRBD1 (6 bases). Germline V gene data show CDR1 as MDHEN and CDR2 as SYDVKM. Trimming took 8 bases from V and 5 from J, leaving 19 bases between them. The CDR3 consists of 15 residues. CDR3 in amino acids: CASLGPGQTDQPQHF. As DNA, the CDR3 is TGTGCCAGCCTCGGCCCGGGACAAACGGATCAGCCCCAGCATTTT.

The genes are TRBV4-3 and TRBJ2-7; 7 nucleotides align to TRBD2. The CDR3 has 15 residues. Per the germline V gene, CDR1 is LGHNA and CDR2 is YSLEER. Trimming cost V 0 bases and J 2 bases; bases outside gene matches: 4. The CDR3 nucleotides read TGCGCCAGCAGCCAAGAGGAGGGAGGGCCCTACGAGCAGTACTTC. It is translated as CASSQEEGGPYEQYF.

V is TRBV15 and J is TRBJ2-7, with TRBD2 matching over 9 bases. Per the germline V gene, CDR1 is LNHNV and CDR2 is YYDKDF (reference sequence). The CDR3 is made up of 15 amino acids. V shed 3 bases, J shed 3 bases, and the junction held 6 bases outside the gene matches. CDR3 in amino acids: CATSRGGLAYYEQYF. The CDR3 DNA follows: TGTGCCACCAGCAGGGGGGGACTAGCCTACTACGAGCAGTACTTC.

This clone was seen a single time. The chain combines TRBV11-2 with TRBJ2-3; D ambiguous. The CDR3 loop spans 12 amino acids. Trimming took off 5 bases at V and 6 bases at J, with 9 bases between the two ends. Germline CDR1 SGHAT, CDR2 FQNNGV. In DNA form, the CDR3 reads TGTGCCAGCAGCCGGGCTAGGGATACGCAGTATTTT. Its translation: CASSRARDTQYF. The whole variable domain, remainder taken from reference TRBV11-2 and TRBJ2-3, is EAGVAQSPRYKIIEKRQSVAFWCNPISGHATLYWYQQILGQGPKLLIQFQNNGVVDDSQLPKDRFSAERLKGVDSTLKIQPAKLEDSAVYLCASSRARDTQYFGPGTRLTVL.

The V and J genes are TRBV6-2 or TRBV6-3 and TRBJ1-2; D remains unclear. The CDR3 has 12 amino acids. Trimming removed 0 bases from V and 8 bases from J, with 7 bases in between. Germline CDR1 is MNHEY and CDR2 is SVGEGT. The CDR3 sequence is CASSYSKEGYTF. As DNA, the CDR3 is TGTGCCAGCAGTTACTCGAAGGAGGGCTACACCTTC.

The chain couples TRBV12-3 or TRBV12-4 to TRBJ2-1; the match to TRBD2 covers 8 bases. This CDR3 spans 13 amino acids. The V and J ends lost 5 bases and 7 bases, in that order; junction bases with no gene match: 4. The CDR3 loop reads CASSPGLANEQFF. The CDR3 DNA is TGTGCCAGCAGTCCAGGACTAGCTAATGAGCAGTTCTTC.

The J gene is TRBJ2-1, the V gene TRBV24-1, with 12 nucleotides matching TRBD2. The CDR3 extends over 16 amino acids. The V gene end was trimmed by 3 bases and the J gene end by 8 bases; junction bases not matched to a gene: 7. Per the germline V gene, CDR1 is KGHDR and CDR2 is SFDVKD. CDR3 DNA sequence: TGTGCCACCAGTGATCCGACTAGCGGGAGTACTGATGAGCAGTTCTTC. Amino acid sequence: CATSDPTSGSTDEQFF.

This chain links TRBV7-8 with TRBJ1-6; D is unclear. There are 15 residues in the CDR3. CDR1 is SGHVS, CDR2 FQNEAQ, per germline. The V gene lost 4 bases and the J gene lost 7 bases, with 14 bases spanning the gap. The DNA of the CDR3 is TGTGCCAGCAGCTCCGCAGACGTGGGGAATTCACCCCTCCACTTT. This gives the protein CASSSADVGNSPLHF.

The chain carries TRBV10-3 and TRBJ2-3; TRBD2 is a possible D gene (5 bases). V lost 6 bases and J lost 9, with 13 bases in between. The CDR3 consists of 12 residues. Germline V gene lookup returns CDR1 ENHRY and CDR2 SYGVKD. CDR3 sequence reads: CAISLERATQYF. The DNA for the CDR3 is TGTGCCATCAGCTTGGAGAGGGCGACGCAGTATTTT.

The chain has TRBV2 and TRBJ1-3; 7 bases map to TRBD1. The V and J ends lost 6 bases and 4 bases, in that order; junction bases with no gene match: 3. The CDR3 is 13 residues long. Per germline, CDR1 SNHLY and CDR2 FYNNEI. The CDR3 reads CASRGTVGNTIYF. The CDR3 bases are TGTGCCAGCAGGGGGACAGTCGGAAACACCATATATTTT.

Written as DNA, the CDR3 is TGTGCCAGCAGCGCGGCTAGCGGGGGCCCCAGCTCCTACAATGAGCAGTTCTTC. Residues: CASSAASGGPSSYNEQFF. The chain employs TRBV9 and TRBJ2-1; 10 nucleotides agree with TRBD2. The CDR3 covers 18 residues. Looked up from germline, CDR1 is SGDLS and CDR2 is YYNGEE. Trimming at V came to 3 bases and at J to 0 bases, leaving 9 bases not matched to a gene.